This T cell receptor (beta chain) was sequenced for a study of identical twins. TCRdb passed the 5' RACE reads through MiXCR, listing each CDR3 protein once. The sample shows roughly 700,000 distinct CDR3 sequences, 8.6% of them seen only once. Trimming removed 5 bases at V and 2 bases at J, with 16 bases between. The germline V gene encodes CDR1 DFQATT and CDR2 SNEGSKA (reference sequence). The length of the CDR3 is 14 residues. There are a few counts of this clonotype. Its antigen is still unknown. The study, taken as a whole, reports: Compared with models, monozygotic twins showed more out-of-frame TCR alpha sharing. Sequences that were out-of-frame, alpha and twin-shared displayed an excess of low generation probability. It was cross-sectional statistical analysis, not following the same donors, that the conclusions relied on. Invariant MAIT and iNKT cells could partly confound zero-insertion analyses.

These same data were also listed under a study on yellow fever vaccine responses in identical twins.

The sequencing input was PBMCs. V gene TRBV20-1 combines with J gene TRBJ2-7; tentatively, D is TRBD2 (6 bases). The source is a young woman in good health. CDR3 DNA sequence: TGCAGTGCTTCACAACGATGGGGGGCCTACGAGCAGTACTTC. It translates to CSASQRWGAYEQYF.